Below are 22 T cell receptor beta chains sequenced from a single sample in a study of control samples from healthy donors and cancer patients. Produced via immunoSEQ multiplex PCR; TCRdb's table is partial and in-frame only. The top ten hold around 4.6% of the sample, which has about 140,000 clones, under 90% seen once. Material: blood. The receptors were sampled from a man younger than 40 in good health.

J is TRBJ2-1 and V is TRBV24-1; TRBD1 matches at 9 bases. In germline, CDR1 is KGHDR, CDR2 SFDVKD. J gave up 4 bases and V 0 bases, and 6 bases lay outside the gene matches. CDR3 length: 17 residues. The CDR3 region has the DNA TGTGCCACCAGTGATTTGGTACCGGGACAGGGTTACAATGAGCAGTTCTTC. Protein product: CATSDLVPGQGYNEQFF.

This clone is a singleton in its sample. This chain connects TRBV30 to TRBJ2-2; 9 bases map to TRBD2. The length of the CDR3 is 16 residues. V lost 0 bases to trimming and J lost 7 bases; unmatched junction nucleotides: 9. From germline, CDR1 is GTSNPN and CDR2 SVGIG (reference sequence). DNA of the CDR3: TGTGCCTGGAGTGTACTGTCTAGCGGGGTAAACGGGGAGCTGTTTTTT. It yields the protein CAWSVLSSGVNGELFF.

The V call is TRBV7-9, the J call TRBJ1-1, with 8 bases lining up with TRBD1. CDR1 is SEHNR and CDR2 is FQNEAQ in the germline V gene (reference sequence). The CDR3 is made up of 14 amino acids. With 2 bases clipped from V and 2 bases from J, the junction kept 1 base outside the gene matches. The CDR3, as DNA: TGTGCCAGCAGCTTACAGGGGGCAAACACTGAAGCTTTCTTT. Translating it yields CASSLQGANTEAFF.

The chain joins TRBV4-2 to TRBJ2-7, with D unclear. The CDR3 extends over 16 amino acids. CDR1 and CDR2 (germline): LGHNA, YNFKEQ. V was clipped by 0 bases and J by 0 bases, with 12 bases between them. The chain's CDR3 is CASSQEMSQSSYEQYF. The CDR3 DNA sequence: TGTGCCAGCAGCCAAGAAATGTCCCAAAGCTCCTACGAGCAGTACTTC.

The J gene is TRBJ2-1, the V gene TRBV5-6, with a weak D call TRBD2 (5 bases). V was pared by 2 bases and J by 15 bases, with 24 bases between. The CDR3 has 15 amino acids. The germline gives CDR1 SGHDT, CDR2 YYEEEE. The CDR3 DNA follows: TGTGCCAGCAGCTTTACTGGTACTAGTGTGTTTGTGAGGTTCTTC. As protein: CASSFTGTSVFVRFF. The whole variable domain, filled in from reference TRBV5-6 and TRBJ2-1, reads DAGVTQSPTHLIKTRGQQVTLRCSPKSGHDTVSWYQQALGQGPQFIFQYYEEEERQRGNFPDRFSGHQFPNYSSELNVNALLLGDSALYLCASSFTGTSVFVRFFGPGTRLTVL.

This rearrangement joins TRBV5-1 to TRBJ1-3; 9 nucleotides match TRBD1. There are 16 residues in the CDR3. V dropped 2 bases and J dropped 4; count of bases not matched to a gene: 7. The germline V gene encodes CDR1 SGHRS and CDR2 YFSETQ. The chain's CDR3 is CASSFSGTGSGNTIYF. The CDR3, as DNA: TGCGCCAGCAGCTTCTCCGGGACAGGGTCCGGAAACACCATATATTTT.

This clone was picked up one time. The gene calls are TRBV7-9 and TRBJ2-7; 13 bases match TRBD2. V dropped 6 bases and J dropped 3; count of bases not matched to a gene: 5. The CDR3 totals 15 residues. The germline CDR1 and CDR2 sequences are SEHNR and FQNEAQ (reference sequence). The CDR3 here is CASRPTSGRIYEQYF. The DNA for the CDR3 is TGTGCCAGCAGACCGACTAGCGGGAGGATCTACGAGCAGTACTTC.

This clone occurred once. This sequence joins TRBV9 and TRBJ2-1; the D is unclear. CDR3 length: 14 residues. Germline CDR1 and CDR2: SGDLS and YYNGEE. V was cut by 4 bases and J by 2 bases, with 10 bases left in between. CDR3 protein: CASSRLGAYNEQFF. In DNA form, the CDR3 reads TGTGCCAGCAGCCGGCTGGGCGCCTACAATGAGCAGTTCTTC.

The chain recombines TRBV9 with TRBJ2-7; possible D gene TRBD2, 5 bases. The V end was cut by 0 bases, the J end by 3 bases, with 7 bases between. The V gene's germline CDR1 is SGDLS and CDR2 YYNGEE. The CDR3 is 13 amino acids. The CDR3 bases are TGTGCCAGCAGCGTAGCGGGAAACTACGAGCAGTACTTC. Amino acids: CASSVAGNYEQYF.

The rearrangement uses TRBV4-3 and TRBJ2-1, with 8 bases aligning to TRBD2. This CDR3 has 16 amino acids. With V trimmed by 3 bases and J by 4 bases, 8 bases remained unmatched. Germline values: CDR1 LGHNA, CDR2 YSLEER. This CDR3 reads CASSHGVAGRYNEQFF. The CDR3 nucleotides are TGCGCCAGCAGCCATGGCGTAGCGGGGAGGTACAATGAGCAGTTCTTC.

This chain uses TRBV6-5 with TRBJ1-2, with D unresolved. The V and J ends lost 0 bases and 6 bases respectively, with 11 bases between them. The CDR3 totals 14 residues. In germline, CDR1 is MNHEY, CDR2 SVGAGI. CDR3 amino acids: CASSYSAGVNGYTF. For the CDR3, the DNA is TGTGCCAGCAGTTACTCCGCCGGAGTGAATGGCTACACCTTC.

The V and J genes are TRBV15 and TRBJ1-3; D might be TRBD1 (6 bases). The CDR3 sequence is 15 residues long. Germline-derived CDR1 and CDR2 are LNHNV and YYDKDF (reference sequence). The germline V and J ends were trimmed by 0 bases and 1 base, with 7 bases remaining between them. As DNA, the CDR3 is TGTGCCACCAGCAGAGACGGACAGTCTGGAAACACCATATATTTT. It specifies CATSRDGQSGNTIYF.

CDR3 loop: CATSDFGDRTANTGELFF. The CDR3 DNA follows: TGTGCCACCAGTGATTTTGGAGATAGGACGGCGAACACCGGGGAGCTGTTTTTT. The J gene is TRBJ2-2, the V gene TRBV24-1; D is unclear. V was clipped by 1 base and J by 0 bases, with 14 bases between them. Germline loops: CDR1 KGHDR, CDR2 SFDVKD. The CDR3 has 18 amino acids.

The rearrangement joins TRBV9 to TRBJ2-1; D uncertain. Germline-derived CDR1 and CDR2 are SGDLS and YYNGEE. This CDR3 has 15 residues. V was cut by 0 bases and J by 2 bases, with 9 bases left in between. The CDR3 protein is CASSVALRTYNEQFF. The DNA of the CDR3 is TGTGCCAGCAGCGTAGCGTTGCGGACCTACAATGAGCAGTTCTTC.

The chain couples TRBV19 to TRBJ1-1, with D possibly TRBD1 on 5 matching bases. Per the germline V gene, CDR1 is LNHDA and CDR2 is SQIVND (reference sequence). Trimming pared 5 bases from V and 1 base from J, leaving 11 bases between. The CDR3 covers 14 residues. Here the CDR3 reads CASSRRDGNTEAFF. For the CDR3, the DNA is TGTGCCAGTAGTCGCCGGGACGGGAACACTGAAGCTTTCTTT.

The chain recombines TRBV5-6 with TRBJ2-5, with D possibly matching TRBD1 (5 bases). The CDR3 loop spans 15 amino acids. Between the trimmed V and J ends, which lost 1 base and 4 bases, there was a span of 14 bases. Germline V gene sequence: CDR1 SGHDT, CDR2 YYEEEE. CDR3 protein: CASSLWLDTLETQYF. CDR3 nucleotide sequence: TGTGCCAGCAGCTTGTGGCTGGACACCTTAGAGACCCAGTACTTC.

The CDR3 here is CASRTRGAGPTDTQYF. Written as DNA, the CDR3 is TGTGCCAGTAGGACCCGGGGCGCAGGGCCCACAGATACGCAGTATTTT. The chain uses TRBV19 and TRBJ2-3, with D possibly being TRBD1 or TRBD2 (5 bases each). V lost 6 bases, J lost 2 bases, and 18 bases lay in between. The CDR3 has 16 residues. Germline assignment: CDR1 LNHDA and CDR2 SQIVND (reference sequence).

The V and J genes are TRBV12-3 or TRBV12-4 and TRBJ2-1; D is uncertain. The CDR3 has 11 amino acids. V lost 6 bases and J lost 12, with 12 bases in between. CDR3 residues: CASRGRFTQFF. The CDR3 DNA reads as TGTGCCAGCAGGGGTCGATTCACGCAGTTCTTC.

V and J are TRBV7-9 and TRBJ1-1; D might be TRBD1 (6 bases). This CDR3 has 13 amino acids. Germline-derived CDR1 and CDR2 are SEHNR and FQNEAQ (reference sequence). Between the trimmed V and J ends, which lost 3 bases and 7 bases, there was a span of 12 bases. The CDR3 sequence is CASSFRGMGEAFF. In DNA, the CDR3 is TGTGCCAGCAGCTTCAGGGGAATGGGTGAAGCTTTCTTT.

CDR3 sequence reads: CASSLFAGGRARYEQYF. As DNA, the CDR3 is TGTGCCAGCAGTTTATTCGCAGGGGGGAGGGCAAGGTACGAGCAGTACTTC. J is TRBJ2-7 and V is TRBV28; D tentatively reads TRBD1 or TRBD2 (7 bases each). This CDR3 is built from 17 residues. The germline V gene encodes CDR1 MDHEN and CDR2 SYDVKM. The V gene lost 1 base and the J gene lost 4 bases, with 20 bases spanning the gap.

The chain carries TRBV5-4 and TRBJ2-7, with unresolved D. Trimming pared 2 bases from V and 2 bases from J, leaving 14 bases between. CDR1 is SGHNT and CDR2 is YYREEE in the germline V gene (reference sequence). This CDR3 has 15 amino acids. The CDR3 region has the DNA TGTGCCAGCAGCTTTTATCGTGCGCAAGCCTACGAGCAGTACTTC. Its translation: CASSFYRAQAYEQYF.

J is TRBJ2-3 and V is TRBV27; D not certain. The CDR3 runs 13 residues. The germline V gene encodes CDR1 MNHEY and CDR2 SMNVEV (reference sequence). Trimming cost V 6 bases and J 4 bases, with 11 bases left between them. The CDR3 nucleotides are TGTGCCAGCAGCCCACTGGTACCAGATACGCAGTATTTT. Encoded protein: CASSPLVPDTQYF.